These T cell receptor beta chains were read from a single sample in a study of cytomegalovirus exposure and HLA in healthy donors. Sequencing was performed with immunoSEQ multiplex PCR; in TCRdb, only in-frame clones are kept and a portion is missing. The sample has around 300,000 clones; 88% are singletons. Sequenced: PBMCs. Every receptor here comes from a young man in good health and CMV-seronegative. Both conserved end residues are part of each CDR3. D genes are given only for firm matches. The size entry is marked missing in some rows and otherwise reads once, few, many or a size class.

abundance	d_gene	v_gene	j_gene	CDR3nt	CDR3aa
-	TRBD1	TRBV7-9	TRBJ2-5	TGTGCCAGCAGCTCAGACAGGGGTCGAGAGACCCAGTACTTC	CASSSDRGRETQYF
few	-	TRBV18	TRBJ1-5	TGTGCCAGCTCCGAGGTTGCTCAGCCCCAGCATTTT	CASSEVAQPQHF
-	-	TRBV7-8	TRBJ1-4	TGTGCCAGCAGCCCAGAGGTGCAGGGCGCAACTAATGAAAAACTGTTTTTT	CASSPEVQGATNEKLFF
-	TRBD2	TRBV6-6	TRBJ2-3	TGTGCCAGCAGCTACTATCCAGGACTAGCTGCAGATACGCAGTATTTT	CASSYYPGLAADTQYF
few	TRBD1	TRBV27	TRBJ1-2	TGTGCCACCACGGGGACAGGGAATAACTATGGCTACACCTTC	CATTGTGNNYGYTF
-	TRBD1	TRBV19	TRBJ2-7	TGTGCCAGTAGTATAGTTGCGGGACAGGGCTACGAGCAGTACTTC	CASSIVAGQGYEQYF
-	-	TRBV19	TRBJ2-7	TGTGCCAGTAGGCCCGTGGGAGGCTCCTACGAGCAGTACTTC	CASRPVGGSYEQYF
-	TRBD2	TRBV2	TRBJ2-3	TGTGCCAGCAGTTGGGTTGCGGGGGAGAGCACAGATACGCAGTATTTT	CASSWVAGESTDTQYF
-	-	TRBV2	TRBJ2-1	TGTGCCAGCAGTCCAAATTCCTACAATGAGCAGTTCTTC	CASSPNSYNEQFF
many	TRBD1	TRBV11-2	TRBJ1-2	TGTGCCAGCAGCTTAGATTTGGCGACAGGGGCGAACTATGGCTACACCTTC	CASSLDLATGANYGYTF
once	TRBD2	TRBV10-1	TRBJ2-3	TGCGCCAGCAGTGAGAGTAGCGGGGGGCCAGTAGATACGCAGTATTTT	CASSESSGGPVDTQYF
-	-	TRBV4-3	TRBJ2-5	TGCGCCAGCAGCCCGGAGTCCGCAGGGCAAGAGACCCAGTACTTC	CASSPESAGQETQYF
-	-	TRBV2	TRBJ2-3	TGTGCCAGCACCGAGGAGGAAACTAGCACAGATACGCAGTATTTT	CASTEEETSTDTQYF
-	-	TRBV6-1	TRBJ1-5	TGTGCCAGCAGTGAGAGGCCAGATAGCAATCAGCCCCAGCATTTT	CASSERPDSNQPQHF
-	TRBD1	TRBV28	TRBJ2-7	TGTGCCAGCAGGGTTCCGGCACAGGGGGGCTACGAGCAGTACTTC	CASRVPAQGGYEQYF
-	-	TRBV7-6	TRBJ2-1	TGTGCCAGCAGCTTAGCCGAGTACAATGAGCAGTTCTTC	CASSLAEYNEQFF
-	TRBD1	TRBV11-2	TRBJ2-1	TGTGCCAGCAGCTCGGACAGGGGGGACAATGAGCAGTTCTTC	CASSSDRGDNEQFF
few	-	TRBV4-1	TRBJ1-4	TGCGCCAGCAGCCAAGATGCAGGGGCTGTTAGAAAACTGTTTTTT	CASSQDAGAVRKLFF
-	-	TRBV5-1	TRBJ2-5	TGCGCCAGCAGCTTACAGGGAGGGACGGGACAAGAGACCCAGTACTTC	CASSLQGGTGQETQYF
-	-	TRBV28	TRBJ2-5	TGTGCCAGCAGCGCAACAGGGAGAGAGACCCAGTACTTC	CASSATGRETQYF
-	-	TRBV7-2	TRBJ1-5	TGTGCCAGCAGCTTCAAGGGAGATCAGCCCCAGCATTTT	CASSFKGDQPQHF
-	-	TRBV7-9	TRBJ2-7	TGTGCCAGCAGCATGGAGGGTAGGCCCGACTACGAGCAGTACTTC	CASSMEGRPDYEQYF
-	-	TRBV27	TRBJ1-4	TGTGCCAGCAGTTCTCCTCAGGCCTCTAATGAAAAACTGTTTTTT	CASSSPQASNEKLFF
-	TRBD1	TRBV11-3	TRBJ2-7	TGTGCCAGCAGCACCGGACAGGGGAGTATGTCCTACGAGCAGTACTTC	CASSTGQGSMSYEQYF
-	TRBD1	TRBV11-2	TRBJ2-7	TGTGCCAGCAGCGGACAGGGGGCAAGTTACGAGCAGTACTTC	CASSGQGASYEQYF
-	-	TRBV19	TRBJ1-1	TGTGCCAGTAGCAGTGTCGCGAGGACTGAAGCTTTCTTT	CASSSVARTEAFF
-	TRBD2	TRBV4-1	TRBJ2-3	TGCGCCAGCAGCTATCTAGCGGGGGCCACAGATACGCAGTATTTT	CASSYLAGATDTQYF
-	TRBD2	TRBV2	TRBJ2-7	TGTGCCAGCAGTAGGACTAGCGGGGGGGGCGAGCAGTACTTC	CASSRTSGGGEQYF
-	-	TRBV2	TRBJ1-2	TGTGCCAGCAGTACCGACTCTAACTATGGCTACACCTTC	CASSTDSNYGYTF
-	-	TRBV14	TRBJ1-2	TGTGCCAGCAGCCCGATCAGGAACTATGGCTACACCTTC	CASSPIRNYGYTF
-	-	TRBV18	TRBJ1-4	TGTGCCAGCTCAGGCCAGGCGAAGGAAAAACTGTTTTTT	CASSGQAKEKLFF
-	TRBD1	TRBV6-1	TRBJ1-2	TGTGCCAGCAGTTTAGGTATGACAGGGGGCGGCTACACCTTC	CASSLGMTGGGYTF
-	-	TRBV7-2	TRBJ1-4	TGTGCCAGCAGCTTAGAAATCAGGCGAGCTGAAAAACTGTTTTTT	CASSLEIRRAEKLFF
-	TRBD1	TRBV9	TRBJ2-4	TGTGCCAGCAGCGTAGGGACAGGGAGCAACATTCAGTACTTC	CASSVGTGSNIQYF
-	-	TRBV2	TRBJ2-1	TGTGCCAGCAGTGCGTTGGCGGGGTCTACCAATGAGCAGTTCTTC	CASSALAGSTNEQFF
-	-	TRBV5-6	TRBJ1-2	TGTGCCAGCAGCCAGACTGATTTGTTAGAGGCCTTC	CASSQTDLLEAF
-	TRBD1	TRBV5-1	TRBJ2-3	TGCGCCAGCAGTCGACAGGGGGTTGACACAGATACGCAGTATTTT	CASSRQGVDTDTQYF
-	TRBD2	TRBV6-5	TRBJ2-3	TGTGCCAGCAGTGCGACTAGCTTCACAGATACGCAGTATTTT	CASSATSFTDTQYF
-	-	TRBV5-5	TRBJ2-7	TGTGCCAGCAGCTTGCTACAGCTCCTATCCTACGAGCAGTACTTC	CASSLLQLLSYEQYF
-	-	TRBV5-1	TRBJ1-1	TGCGCCAGCAGCTTGGCCCATGGGGCGAGCACTGAAGCTTTCTTT	CASSLAHGASTEAFF
-	TRBD1	TRBV6-1	TRBJ2-5	TGTGCCAGCAGAGGGACAGGGGGTAGAGAGACCCAGTACTTC	CASRGTGGRETQYF
-	-	TRBV9	TRBJ1-1	TGTGCCAGCAGCGTCCTCCGGGACATGAACACTGAAGCTTTCTTT	CASSVLRDMNTEAFF
-	TRBD2	TRBV7-9	TRBJ2-5	TGTGCCAGCAGCTTAACTAGCGGAGAGACCCAGTACTTC	CASSLTSGETQYF
-	-	TRBV30	TRBJ2-5	TGTGCCTGGAGTGTATTCGACAGAGATGGGACCCAGTACTTC	CAWSVFDRDGTQYF
few	-	TRBV7-9	TRBJ2-7	TGTGCCAGCAGCGGGGTAGCAGGGTCCTACGAGCAGTACTTC	CASSGVAGSYEQYF